The text below deals with one T cell receptor (beta chain). In its sample, this clone was seen once. The antigen it recognizes is unknown. The sample holds no much larger clone one base away, and base qualities are not on file. The data originate from a study of cytomegalovirus exposure and HLA in healthy donors (dated by TCRdb to 2016 to 2017). Looking at the study overall: An earlier analysis of approximately 590 of the donors reported about 250 Gb of sequence data and about 100 million unique TCR beta sequences from about 200 million T cells. The study aimed to test whether signatures of past pathogen exposure could be identified by cataloging public T cell receptors. Along with the approximately 700-subject first cohort, a separate validation cohort of over a hundred different subjects was used. Rather than drawing on any new phenotypic data, the later analysis identified candidate immune exposures from TCR beta sequences and the way those sequences occurred across donors. The number of typed donors differed by locus: roughly 620-630 for A, B, C, DRB1 and DQB1; 500 to 550 for DQA1; roughly 600 for DPA1; and about 450 for DPB1. Donor age, sex, ethnicity and CMV serostatus were compiled together with the repertoire data. In a later analysis, previously published TCR beta repertoires from more than 500 donors were re-analyzed and high-resolution HLA genotyping was added so that TCR occurrence patterns could be studied. Class I and class II HLA loci were covered by the typing at four-digit resolution. The study used immunosequencing to profile the T cell repertoires of under 700 subjects and linked those repertoires to cytomegalovirus serostatus. Among about 400 genotyped donors of the cohort, an average of roughly 230,000 unique TCR beta nucleotide sequences was sequenced per donor, of which roughly 17% were non-productive. All discovery cohort repertoires had been generated on a single sequencing platform. Approximately 300 gigabases of sequencing data and 80 million or so unique TCR sequences were included in an early release covering several hundred HLA-typed donors. Of the roughly 390 genotyped donors, more than 75% were placed in the genetic ancestry cluster associated with self-reported Caucasian donors. To predict cytomegalovirus infection status, the study combined high-throughput TCR immunosequencing, statistical association of individual TCRs with disease status, and machine learning. A later genetic analysis used genome-wide SNP genotypes for about 60% of the 666 donors, treating that subset as a discovery cohort. To decide whether each TCR beta V gene segment behaved as functional or pseudogenic, an earlier analysis of approximately 590 of the donors relied on high-throughput TCR beta sequencing. Roughly 5 DR-DQ haplotypes were handled as single units for association and clustering, since linkage in the cohort was strong.

The study at large found these results: A later analysis found that most CMV-associated TCR beta chains appeared HLA-restricted, with HLA associations seemingly driven largely by CMV exposure. According to the authors, the approach could potentially be generalized to other disease states and immunological phenotypes. In vitro tests confirmed that a few of the cytomegalovirus-associated TCR beta chains recognize cytomegalovirus antigens. Because some donors lacked HLA typing at each locus, the association tests relied only on the typed subset. According to a later genetic analysis, donors in an Asian-associated ancestry cluster had fewer N-insertions in productive TCRs than the roughly 670-donor mean. Some IMGT-functional V segments, including TRBV6-2 and TRBV6-3, could not be distinguished by the 87-base-pair reads and were therefore excluded. According to a later analysis, parvovirus B19, influenza, CMV and Epstein-Barr virus appeared linked to several top co-occurrence clusters. A later genetic analysis associated a missense DCLRE1C variant with V-gene and J-gene trimming of TCR beta chains, and an independent cohort replicated the association. Only TCR beta chains were sequenced in this cohort, and the absence of alpha or paired-chain data limited detectable features. At a false discovery rate of 0.05, a later analysis linked approximately 18,000 TCR beta sequences to specific HLA alleles. In an earlier analysis of roughly 560 of the donors, most TCR beta V segments were observed in productive rearrangements about 87% or about 30% of the time, broadly matching IMGT annotations. While some public TCRs were present in many individuals, most TCR sequences turned up only very rarely across donors. In a later analysis, the rate of TCR association differed among HLA loci, with DRB1 alleles having the most associated TCRs and HLA-C alleles having the fewest. Roughly uniform sequencing depth across donors was assumed in presence/absence analyses, although this assumption may not hold. A further reported finding was that TCR beta sequences accurately predicted the HLA-A and HLA-B alleles for most subjects in the first cohort. The earlier analysis of approximately 540 of the donors excluded roughly 16 rarely observed V segments, including chromosome 9 orphons, because counts were too low. The classifier was reported to diagnose cytomegalovirus status with high specificity and sensitivity in both the original and validation cohorts. When HLA alleles, especially DR and DQ, strongly co-occurred, TCR associations were difficult to assign to individual alleles. A group of highly shared sequence variants was considered likely to be a technical artifact of the sequencing pipeline. Correlated functional status among segregating V segments might reflect linkage disequilibrium, but an unknown experimental factor could not be ruled out. A total of 150 or so TCR beta chains were listed by the study as associated with cytomegalovirus. Immune exposure information for the cohort was limited to CMV serostatus. In a later analysis, HLA-associated TCR beta chains were found to be more clonally expanded and to have lower generation probabilities than equally common non-associated chains.

The CDR3 covers 15 residues, taking in both the cysteine and the phenylalanine. Only the CDR3 DNA is retained, 45 bases long and in frame from the first base. V is pruned by 3 bases and J by 5 bases, leaving 5 bases of the junction without a gene match. The germline V gene provides CDR1 MGHDK and CDR2 SYGVNS. The library was produced with the immunoSEQ multiplex PCR assay. For the multiplex PCR, a mixture combining 60 forward primers for TCR Vbeta segments and 13 reverse primers for TCR Jbeta segments was used. The CDR3 region of rearranged TCR beta genes was amplified from genomic DNA with a multiplex PCR assay. The amplified TCR beta libraries were sequenced on the Illumina HiSeq System as 87-base-pair reads. Per the original workflow: In a later analysis, roughly 80 million unique TCR beta chains were counted across the 650 to 750 repertoires, and around 11 million of these chains were shared by at least two donors. To remove PCR and sequencing errors, raw reads were error-corrected and collapsed into unique sequences using a nearest-neighbor algorithm that merged closely related sequences. Alignment of CDR3 sequences to IMGT reference sequences was used to assign V, D and J gene segments. For a sequence to be retained, at least a six-nucleotide match to both a V gene segment and a J gene segment was required. Rearrangements were called productive when the CDR3 lacked stop codons and stayed in frame with V and J; all others were non-productive. CDR3 was defined by IMGT convention, running from the second conserved V-encoded cysteine to the conserved J-encoded phenylalanine. The earlier analysis of approximately 590 of the donors excluded any sequence lacking an unambiguous match to a single V gene segment. In an earlier analysis of some 590 of the donors, a V segment was called functional when productive rearrangements were above 56.7%, and segregating when the standard deviation between donors exceeded 5%. A statistical classification framework was built for diagnosing cytomegalovirus status from the catalog of TCR beta chain sequences. V and J gene assignment, in a later analysis, came from comparing TCR nucleotide sequences with IMGT/GENE-DB human TR gene sequences. Using the TCRdist pipeline, a later analysis assigned CDR3 sequences along with most-parsimonious VDJ recombination scenarios. In a later analysis, each TCR beta chain was defined by its CDR3 amino acid sequence together with its V-gene family, and reads lacking a unique V-gene family were excluded. A later analysis removed 592 highly shared, low-generation-probability nucleotide sequences to deal with suspected cross-contamination and a sequencing artifact. A later analysis calculated a clonal expansion index for each public chain from normalized within-repertoire ranks of inferred template counts. In a later analysis, generation probabilities were computed with a VDJ recombination model fitted to out-of-frame rearrangements, and the resulting probabilities were checked against IGoR. In a later analysis, hypergeometric tests were used to score TCR-TCR, TCR-HLA and TCR-CMV co-occurrence, with a repertoire-size bias correction applied to TCR pairs. In a later analysis, false discovery rates were estimated by permuting HLA or CMV assignments 20 times. In a later analysis, co-occurring TCRs were grouped using DBSCAN, with TCRdist sequence similarity added in when clustering inside HLA-allele-positive subsets. Co-occurrence clustering excluded repertoires with fewer than 30,000 or more than 120,000 public chains, plus five with anomalous nucleotide sharing. The source is immuneACCESS, and TCRdb retained only in-frame sequences with V and J called. Part of the clones is not carried over; for the studies checked, unresolved V genes explain less than half of this, and the remainder is unexplained. That table is the source of V, J and clone size, and D and trimming were worked out from the DNA. The sample table records more than 150,000 clones; about 85% of these occur just once. The top ten constitute 1.2% to 1.5% of the sample.

The cohort consisted of 650 to 700 healthy bone marrow donors. Cohort members were all nominally healthy when sampled, although unrecorded immune exposures were likely present. The donor was CMV seropositive and was included in the group of 300 or so seropositive cohort members. Every donor gave a peripheral blood sample, and the peripheral blood mononuclear cells from that sample were used for TCR beta sequencing. Genomic DNA was extracted from the blood cell samples with the Qiagen DNeasy Blood Extraction Kit. The receptor was derived from a girl aged 5-17 years in good health and CMV-seropositive. Sequenced sample: PBMCs. The rearrangement combines TRBV25-1 with TRBJ2-2, with 8 bases aligning to TRBD1. In nucleotide form, the sequence is TGTGCCAGCAGTGACAGGGGGCAATATACCGGGGAGCTGTTTTTT. This sequence encodes CASSDRGQYTGELFF.